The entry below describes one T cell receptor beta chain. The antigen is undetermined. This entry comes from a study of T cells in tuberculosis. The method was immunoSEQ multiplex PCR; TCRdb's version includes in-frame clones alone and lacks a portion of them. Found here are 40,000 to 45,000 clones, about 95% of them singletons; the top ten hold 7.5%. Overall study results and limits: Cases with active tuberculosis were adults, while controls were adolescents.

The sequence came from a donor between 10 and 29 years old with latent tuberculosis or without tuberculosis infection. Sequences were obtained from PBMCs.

CDR3 protein: CASSVGRWTGSTDTQYF. The CDR3 DNA sequence: TGTGCCAGCAGCGTAGGTCGTTGGACAGGGTCCACAGATACGCAGTATTTT. The genes are TRBV9 and TRBJ2-3, with 8 bases lining up with TRBD1. Trimming removed 0 bases from V and 2 bases from J; junction bases left unmatched: 8. Germline CDR1 and CDR2: SGDLS and YYNGEE. This CDR3 has 17 amino acids. The complete variable domain, with remaining parts taken from reference TRBV9 and TRBJ2-3, reads DSGVTQTPKHLITATGQRVTLRCSPRSGDLSVYWYQQSLDQGLQFLIQYYNGEERAKGNILERFSAQQFPDLHSELNLSSLELGDSALYFCASSVGRWTGSTDTQYFGPGTRLTVL.